The clone carrying this T cell receptor beta chain was observed at least ten times. The entry originates in a study of T cells in Graves' hyperthyroidism and ophthalmopathy. The TCR beta CDR3 regions underwent amplification using RNA transcripts as the source. The HTBI primer set served for first-round RT-PCR of the TCR CDR3. TCRdb fed the multiplex PCR reads into MiXCR, producing one record per CDR3 protein. This sample yields about 360,000 distinct CDR3 sequences, of which roughly 12% are seen a single time; less than 25% belongs to the top ten. Source material for PBMCs was roughly 10 ml fresh peripheral blood. The CDR3 runs to 20 residues. The ends lost 1 base at V and 2 bases at J; junction bases unmatched: 9.

The gene calls are TRBV12-3 or TRBV12-4 and TRBJ2-1; 15 nucleotides line up with TRBD2. The TCR comes from a man in his thirties or forties with Graves' hyperthyroidism that later progressed to Graves' ophthalmopathy. Input material: blood. CDR3 residues: CASSLGGLAGGPRPYNEQFF. CDR3 DNA sequence: TGTGCCAGCAGTTTAGGGGGACTAGCGGGGGGACCCCGCCCCTACAATGAGCAGTTCTTC.